This TCR beta chain was found in a study of blood T cell repertoires in COVID-19. About the study: Samples representing acute and convalescent COVID-19 were sourced from the United States, Italy and Spain. PBMCs, B-cell-depleted T cells, or T cells provided the cDNA or gDNA that made up the material.

Original processing methods: Estimates of nucleated cell counts were drawn from the amplification of reference gene primers. Only in-frame clones appear in the TCRdb table, and some are missing; sequencing was by immunoSEQ multiplex PCR. The V and J calls and clone size come from that table; D and trimming were worked out from the DNA. This sample carries about 140,000 clones, 80% to 90% of them seen once, and the ten largest clones take 1.5% to 2%. This clonotype originated in a woman aged 50 to 60 with acute or convalescent COVID-19. Sequencing was done on a sample of peripheral blood.

The CDR3 loop reads CASSPSGTGLVTEAFF. CDR3 sequence (DNA): TGTGCCAGCAGTCCCTCTGGGACAGGGTTGGTCACTGAAGCTTTCTTT. The chain carries TRBV27 and TRBJ1-1, with 9 bases that match TRBD1. The CDR3 spans 16 residues. V shed 5 bases, J shed 4 bases, and the junction held 11 bases outside the gene matches. Per the germline V gene, CDR1 is MNHEY and CDR2 is SMNVEV (reference sequence).